This T cell receptor (beta chain) was found in a study of blood T cell repertoires in COVID-19. Enrollees, roughly 18 to 90 years old, lived in approximately 25 US areas. V shed 6 bases and J 3 bases; nucleotides not matched to a gene: 4. CDR3 length equals 13 residues. CDR1 ENHRY and CDR2 SYGVKD come from the germline V gene. How the authors handled the data: It was from reference gene primer amplification that nucleated cell counts were estimated. Sequencing used immunoSEQ multiplex PCR; TCRdb keeps in-frame clones, though not all of them. That table gives V, J and clone size, and the DNA gave D and trimming. Among about 220,000 clones, 70% to 85% were seen once, and the ten largest hold 1.3%.

This TCR was recovered from a woman aged 40 to 49 with acute COVID-19. Sequencing input: PBMCs or T cells enriched from blood (not recorded which). J is TRBJ1-1 and V is TRBV10-3; 7 positions agree with TRBD1. Written as DNA, the CDR3 is TGTGCCATCAGCTTCAGGGGGGACACTGAAGCTTTCTTT. Protein: CAISFRGDTEAFF.